This T cell receptor (beta chain) comes out of a study of T-cell memory formation after mild COVID-19 (dated by TCRdb to about 2021). Study-wide context: Most TCR sequence clusters were specific to one of the two donors. In a couple of donors, T-cell clones that expanded and contracted after mild COVID-19 were tracked by sequencing TCRalpha and TCRbeta repertoires over time. Two young, previously healthy adult volunteers, one female and one male, were included in the cohort.

According to the germline V gene, CDR1 reads MGHRA and CDR2 reads YSYEKL. Unmatched junction bases come to 2, with V trimmed by 4 bases and J by 2 bases. The CDR3 starts with the cysteine, ends with the phenylalanine, and has 13 residues. The kept DNA is CDR3 alone, 39 bases in frame from the first base. This clonotype was detected only a few times. Its antigen is still unknown. Per-base qualities were not stored, and no clone one base away is much larger. Paper-wide results and their limitations: Some responding clones were detected in pre-infection memory, which suggested that pre-existing cross-reactive memory T cells had joined the SARS-CoV-2 response. The study included only a couple of mild cases, and larger cohorts that include severe cases with pre-infection samples were judged to be necessary. SARS-CoV-2 specificity of the second-wave clones peaking on day 37 was not confirmed. Clones contracting from day 15 to 85 had balanced CD4/CD8 phenotypes, while a second wave expanding from day 15 to 37 was biased towards CD4+. Contracting CD4+ clones turned up mainly in the CM and EM memory subsets, whereas EMRA was where CD8+ clones were enriched.

Ficoll-Paque density gradient centrifugation was used to isolate PBMCs. The instrument was an Illumina NovaSeq 6000. TCRalpha and TCRbeta cDNA libraries were constructed by 5'RACE with constant-segment primers, with sample barcodes and unique molecular identifiers being introduced. RNA was extracted from every sample with Trizol reagent. The libraries were amplified in two PCR steps, and the second step added a second sample barcode and Illumina TruSeq adapters. The libraries were sequenced on an Illumina NovaSeq using 2 x 150 bp paired-end reads. Turning to the authors' computational methods: With migec v1.2.7, reads were demultiplexed and then collapsed into UMI-guided consensus sequences. Using mixcr v2.1.11, UMI consensuses were aligned to TRA and TRB V and J templates and then assembled into clonotypes. Clonotypes were classified as expanded or contracted when called significant by both edgeR and NoisET, with noise models trained on biological replicates. For edgeR calls, the cutoffs were a false discovery rate-adjusted p below 0.01 and a log2 fold-change threshold of 1. PCA with hierarchical clustering of max-normalized trajectories of the 1000 most abundant clonotypes was used as exploratory dynamics analysis. Each responding clone was given a CD4 or CD8 phenotype based on the CD4+ and CD8+ repertoires, which had been sequenced separately. TCRdb itself trimmed the public reads at Q25 with fastp, ran MiXCR and retained productive beta chains. Rows are combined by CDR3 protein, so each entry shows the most common genes and DNA. Clone size and V and J calls follow TCRdb, not the original study. Across this sample there are around 320,000 distinct CDR3 sequences, with just under 20% seen only once. The ten largest clones take up about 21% of the sample.

The receptor comes from a young man who had mild COVID-19 (a few samples of this study predate the infection). The sample titles of this study are shuffled in the database, so cell type and time point are left out; the donor was told from shared clones. The chain is made from TRBV4-1 and TRBJ2-7; TRBD2 matches 7 bases in the middle. Specimen: PBMCs or a T cell subset sorted from them (not recorded which). The CDR3 has the sequence CASSPREAYEQYF. The DNA sequence reads TGCGCCAGCAGCCCCCGGGAGGCCTACGAGCAGTACTTC.